The entry below describes one TCR beta chain. Germline V gene data show CDR1 as KGHSH and CDR2 as LQKENI. The CDR3 runs 16 residues. Trimming took off 2 bases at V and 1 base at J, with 14 bases between the two ends. Sequencing used immunoSEQ multiplex PCR; TCRdb keeps in-frame clones, though not all of them. The table has roughly 88,000 clones, around 90% seen once; the top ten hold 1.5% to 1.7%. The data stem from a study of T cell changes during pregnancy in multiple sclerosis. This specimen was peripheral blood, taken in the first trimester of pregnancy. The sequence was collected from a female donor with multiple sclerosis, enrolled in a pregnancy study. This chain uses TRBV18 with TRBJ1-2, with D possibly matching TRBD1 (6 bases). CDR3 coding DNA: TGTGCCAGCTCACCAGGAAGGAACAGGGATAACTATGGCTACACCTTC. Translation: CASSPGRNRDNYGYTF.